A single sample is the source of the 29 T cell receptor beta chains below, sequenced in a study of T cell responses to AZD1222 COVID-19 vaccine. The data were produced by immunoSEQ multiplex PCR, yet TCRdb's version contains in-frame clones alone and is incomplete. The data contain just under 150,000 clones, roughly 86% of them singletons. The sequencing used peripheral blood, collected 28 days after the second dose of the MenACWY control vaccine. These receptors were obtained from an adult who received the MenACWY meningococcal vaccine as a control.

This sequence joins TRBV11-2 and TRBJ2-5; a possible D gene is TRBD1 (6 bases). Germline V CDR1 and CDR2: SGHAT, FQNNGV. The CDR3 extends over 13 amino acids. The V and J ends lost 5 bases and 5 bases respectively, with 12 bases between them. The CDR3 nucleotides are TGTGCCAGCAGCGACGACAGGACGGAGACCCAGTACTTC. This codes for CASSDDRTETQYF.

V and J are TRBV5-1 and TRBJ1-4, with D possibly being TRBD1 (5 bases). Trimming cost V 2 bases and J 2 bases, with 7 bases left between them. This CDR3 contains 14 residues. The germline gives CDR1 SGHRS, CDR2 YFSETQ. CDR3 DNA sequence: TGCGCCAGCAGCTTACAGGCTACTAATGAAAAACTGTTTTTT. Protein product: CASSLQATNEKLFF.

This clone has only one observation. The V call is TRBV9, the J call TRBJ1-1; perhaps TRBD1 as D (6 bases). Germline V lookup: CDR1 SGDLS, CDR2 YYNGEE. The CDR3 runs to 14 residues. V lost 4 bases and J lost 4, with 14 bases in between. The CDR3: CASSPRGSVTEAFF. In nucleotides, the CDR3 is TGTGCCAGCAGCCCTAGGGGGAGCGTCACTGAAGCTTTCTTT.

The genes are TRBV18 and TRBJ1-5; D remains unclear. V was shortened by 1 base and J by 2 bases, with 3 bases between the two germline ends. This CDR3 comprises 13 residues. Per the germline V gene, CDR1 is KGHSH and CDR2 is LQKENI. The CDR3, as DNA: TGTGCCAGCTCACCACAGGGCAATCAGCCCCAGCATTTT. It codes for CASSPQGNQPQHF.

The chain has TRBV24-1 and TRBJ2-1; TRBD2 might be the D (5 bases). Trimming removed 4 bases at V and 3 bases at J, with 9 bases between. This CDR3 contains 14 residues. Germline loops: CDR1 KGHDR, CDR2 SFDVKD. The CDR3 sequence: CATSDVLGYNEQFF. The CDR3, as DNA: TGTGCCACCAGTGACGTACTAGGCTACAATGAGCAGTTCTTC.

Here the CDR3 reads CASSNRGSETQYF. In DNA, the CDR3 is TGTGCCAGCAGCAACAGGGGATCAGAGACCCAGTACTTC. V usage is TRBV6-4 and J usage is TRBJ2-5; 7 bases map to TRBD1. V lost 6 bases to trimming and J lost 4 bases; unmatched junction nucleotides: 5. CDR1 and CDR2 (germline): MRHNA, SNTAGT. The CDR3 contains 13 residues.

The V call is TRBV24-1, the J call TRBJ1-2; 8 bases are a match to TRBD1. Germline V gene data show CDR1 as KGHDR and CDR2 as SFDVKD. The CDR3 sequence is 16 residues long. V gave up 4 bases and J gave up 2 bases; unmatched junction bases: 8. The DNA of the CDR3 is TGTGCCACCAGTGACTCTCGCCGACAGGGGAACTATGGCTACACCTTC. Its translation: CATSDSRRQGNYGYTF.

The J gene is TRBJ1-2, the V gene TRBV9, with 9 bases matching TRBD1. This CDR3 has 15 residues. Trimming took 0 bases from V and 5 from J; bases not matched to a gene: 5. In germline, CDR1 is SGDLS, CDR2 YYNGEE. The CDR3 reads CASSVEGQGRYGYTF. The CDR3 DNA sequence: TGTGCCAGCAGCGTAGAAGGACAGGGGCGTTATGGCTACACCTTC.

The CDR3 DNA reads as TGCGCCAGCAGCTTGAGGCGTACGGGGGTGAACACTGAAGCTTTCTTT. The encoded protein is CASSLRRTGVNTEAFF. The rearrangement links TRBV5-1 to TRBJ1-1; possibly TRBD1 for D (5 bases). The germline CDR1 and CDR2 sequences are SGHRS and YFSETQ. The CDR3 is made up of 16 amino acids. V dropped 1 base and J dropped 0 bases, with 13 bases sitting between them.

J is TRBJ1-1 and V is TRBV4-1; possible D gene TRBD1, 6 bases. The CDR3 is made up of 17 amino acids. V shed 0 bases and J shed 9 bases, with 23 bases lying between them. Germline CDR1 and CDR2: MGHRA and YSYEKL. The CDR3 DNA follows: TGCGCCAGCAGCCAAGATCACTTAGGGGGTAAGGGCCGGAAAGCTTTCTTT. It is translated as CASSQDHLGGKGRKAFF.

This chain connects TRBV11-3 to TRBJ2-4; 9 nucleotides match TRBD1. The germline V gene has CDR1 SGHNT and CDR2 YENEEA. CDR3 size: 17 residues. The J segment lost 6 bases and the V segment lost 0 bases, leaving 9 bases of the junction unmatched. This chain's CDR3 is CASSLDPPGTGRNIQYF. The CDR3 coding sequence is TGTGCCAGCAGCTTAGATCCACCCGGGACAGGGAGAAACATTCAGTACTTC.

The genes are TRBV5-1 and TRBJ2-6; D ambiguous. V shed 0 bases and J shed 2 bases, with 3 bases lying between them. Germline lookup yields CDR1 SGHRS and CDR2 YFSETQ. The CDR3 contains 14 residues. Here the CDR3 DNA reads TGCGCCAGCAGCTTGGACACTGGGGCCAACGTCCTGACTTTC. It is translated as CASSLDTGANVLTF.

The CDR3 is CASSQGIRGGMGYTF. DNA for the CDR3: TGTGCCAGCAGCCAAGGGATCCGAGGGGGCATGGGTTACACCTTC. V and J are TRBV3-1 (or the pseudogene TRBV3-2) and TRBJ1-2; 7 bases are shared with TRBD1. The CDR3 runs to 15 residues. The V gene's germline CDR1 is LGHDT and CDR2 YNNKEL (reference sequence). Unmatched junction bases numbered 13, after V lost 1 base and J lost 11 bases.

The V gene is TRBV30, the J gene TRBJ1-6; the D is unclear. The CDR3 sequence is 13 residues long. The V gene's germline CDR1 is GTSNPN and CDR2 SVGIG (reference sequence). Deletions cut 5 bases from V and 7 bases from J, with 12 bases between. CDR3: CAWQLDPNSPLHF. The CDR3 nucleotides are TGTGCCTGGCAACTGGACCCAAATTCACCCCTCCACTTT.

This chain joins TRBV2 and TRBJ1-5; no firm D call. This CDR3 region has 14 residues. From germline, CDR1 is SNHLY and CDR2 FYNNEI. V was shortened by 8 bases and J by 0 bases, with 11 bases between the two germline ends. CDR3 sequence reads: CASVGPISNQPQHF. The CDR3 region has the DNA TGTGCCAGCGTGGGTCCGATTAGCAATCAGCCCCAGCATTTT.

The chain recombines TRBV6-2 or TRBV6-3 with TRBJ2-2; weak D call: TRBD2 (5 bases). The germline gives CDR1 MNHEY, CDR2 SVGEGT. V dropped 2 bases and J dropped 4 bases, with 11 bases sitting between them. The CDR3 loop spans 15 amino acids. CDR3 DNA: TGTGCCAGCAGTTACCCACAGAGGGCCACCGGGGAGCTGTTTTTT. It yields the protein CASSYPQRATGELFF.

The chain joins TRBV7-9 to TRBJ1-2; D is unclear. The CDR3 consists of 15 residues. V lost 1 base to trimming and J lost 0 bases, with 9 bases between them. CDR1 is SEHNR, CDR2 FQNEAQ, per germline (reference sequence). CDR3 bases: TGTGCCAGCAGCTTAGACACCGTGACTAACTATGGCTACACCTTC. Translated, it gives CASSLDTVTNYGYTF. The full variable domain, rest sourced from reference TRBV7-9 and TRBJ1-2, is DTGVSQNPRHKITKRGQNVTFRCDPISEHNRLYWYRQTLGQGPEFLTYFQNEAQLEKSRLLSDRFSAERPKGSFSTLEIQRTEQGDSAMYLCASSLDTVTNYGYTFGSGTRLTVV.

The genes are TRBV20-1 and TRBJ2-4; tentative D call: TRBD2 (7 bases). Germline V CDR1 and CDR2: DFQATT, SNEGSKA (reference sequence). This CDR3 has 11 amino acids. Trimming shortened V by 4 bases and J by 10 bases, and 11 bases separated the two germline ends. This CDR3 is CSATAGAIQYF. The CDR3 DNA is TGCAGTGCTACTGCGGGGGCTATTCAGTACTTC.

The CDR3 reads CASSLSGTDGAGELFF. Here the CDR3 DNA reads TGTGCCAGCAGCTTATCCGGGACAGATGGGGCCGGGGAGCTGTTTTTT. The rearrangement links TRBV7-2 to TRBJ2-2; 7 nucleotides line up with TRBD1. Germline trimming cut 2 bases from V and 6 bases from J; bases unmatched to any gene: 9. Germline V gene data show CDR1 as SGHTA and CDR2 as FQGNSA. This CDR3 is 16 amino acids long.

V is TRBV10-1 and J is TRBJ2-5; D remains ambiguous. V was trimmed by 11 bases and J by 5 bases, leaving 6 bases between them. Looked up from germline, CDR1 is WNHNN and CDR2 is SYGVQD (reference sequence). This CDR3 contains 9 residues. Written as DNA, the CDR3 is TGCGCCGGTGGGGAGACCCAGTACTTC. Amino acids: CAGGETQYF.

This clone was counted once. The DNA of the CDR3 is TGCGCCAGCAGCTATGACAGGGGCGTTTACGAGCAGTACTTC. This encodes CASSYDRGVYEQYF. This chain joins TRBV5-1 and TRBJ2-7, with TRBD1 matching over 8 bases. V lost 3 bases and J lost 4; bases outside the gene matches: 6. The CDR3 length is 14 residues. Germline V gene data show CDR1 as SGHRS and CDR2 as YFSETQ.

This clone was seen more than once but under ten times. The rearrangement links TRBV5-6 to TRBJ2-5; a weak D match, TRBD2 (6 bases). In germline, CDR1 is SGHDT, CDR2 YYEEEE. Trimming removed 2 bases from V and 4 bases from J, with 15 bases in between. The CDR3 contains 15 residues. CDR3 sequence reads: CASSLRIGGRETQYF. CDR3 DNA: TGTGCCAGCAGCTTACGTATCGGGGGTCGAGAGACCCAGTACTTC. Variable domain in full (rest from reference TRBV5-6 and TRBJ2-5): DAGVTQSPTHLIKTRGQQVTLRCSPKSGHDTVSWYQQALGQGPQFIFQYYEEEERQRGNFPDRFSGHQFPNYSSELNVNALLLGDSALYLCASSLRIGGRETQYFGPGTRLLVL.

This chain connects TRBV19 to TRBJ2-5; 8 bases are shared with TRBD2. After removal of 4 bases from V and 3 bases from J, the junction contained 10 bases not matched to a gene. This CDR3 spans 16 amino acids. Germline assignment: CDR1 LNHDA and CDR2 SQIVND (reference sequence). The CDR3 bases are TGTGCCAGTAGTACGTTTACTAGCGGCAGAAAAGAGACCCAGTACTTC. Encoded protein: CASSTFTSGRKETQYF.

Details on this clone: At one boundary the junction diverges from the germline segment, which might be a read error. This chain uses TRBV25-1 with TRBJ1-2, with D possibly being TRBD1 (5 bases). This CDR3 region has 11 residues. Germline loops: CDR1 MGHDK, CDR2 SYGVNS. CDR3 sequence: CACRVDYGYTF. Here the CDR3 DNA reads TGTGCCTGCAGGGTCGACTATGGCTACACCTTC.

The chain is built from TRBV9 and TRBJ1-2, with D tentatively TRBD1 (6 bases). This CDR3 has 15 residues. The V end lost 2 bases, the J end lost 7 bases, and 18 bases lay between the germline ends. Germline CDR1 and CDR2: SGDLS and YYNGEE. As DNA, the CDR3 is TGTGCCAGCAGCGTTCCGATGGGGGGGGCTGGTGGCTACACCTTC. This encodes CASSVPMGGAGGYTF.

This rearrangement joins TRBV18 to TRBJ1-1; D may be TRBD1 (6 bases). This CDR3 has 15 amino acids. Germline V gene lookup returns CDR1 KGHSH and CDR2 LQKENI. The V end was cut by 2 bases, the J end by 3 bases, with 13 bases between. CDR3 DNA: TGTGCCAGCTCACCAATAACAGGGTGGGACACTGAAGCTTTCTTT. Protein: CASSPITGWDTEAFF.

In DNA, the CDR3 is TGCGCCAGCAGCCAAGTTGGGGGGGCGAACACCGGGGAGCTGTTTTTT. It is translated as CASSQVGGANTGELFF. This chain joins TRBV4-3 and TRBJ2-2; 7 bases are a match to TRBD2. The CDR3 runs 16 residues. In germline, CDR1 is LGHNA, CDR2 YSLEER. V lost 1 base and J lost 0; bases outside the gene matches: 2.

The sample holds a few counts of this clone. The rearrangement joins TRBV29-1 to TRBJ2-7, with TRBD1 matching 8 bases. The trim removed 6 bases at V and 2 bases at J, leaving 6 bases unmatched. This CDR3 has 13 amino acids. The germline gives CDR1 SQVTM, CDR2 ANQGSEA. The CDR3 loop reads CSVGTGRAYEQYF. The CDR3 DNA is TGCAGCGTAGGGACAGGTAGGGCCTACGAGCAGTACTTC.

The V and J genes are TRBV4-2 and TRBJ2-7, with unresolved D. There are 16 residues in the CDR3. Trimming took off 0 bases at V and 0 bases at J, with 12 bases between the two ends. The germline CDR1 and CDR2 sequences are LGHNA and YNFKEQ. The CDR3 DNA is TGTGCCAGCAGCCAAGACCCGTACACACGCTCCTACGAGCAGTACTTC. Protein: CASSQDPYTRSYEQYF.